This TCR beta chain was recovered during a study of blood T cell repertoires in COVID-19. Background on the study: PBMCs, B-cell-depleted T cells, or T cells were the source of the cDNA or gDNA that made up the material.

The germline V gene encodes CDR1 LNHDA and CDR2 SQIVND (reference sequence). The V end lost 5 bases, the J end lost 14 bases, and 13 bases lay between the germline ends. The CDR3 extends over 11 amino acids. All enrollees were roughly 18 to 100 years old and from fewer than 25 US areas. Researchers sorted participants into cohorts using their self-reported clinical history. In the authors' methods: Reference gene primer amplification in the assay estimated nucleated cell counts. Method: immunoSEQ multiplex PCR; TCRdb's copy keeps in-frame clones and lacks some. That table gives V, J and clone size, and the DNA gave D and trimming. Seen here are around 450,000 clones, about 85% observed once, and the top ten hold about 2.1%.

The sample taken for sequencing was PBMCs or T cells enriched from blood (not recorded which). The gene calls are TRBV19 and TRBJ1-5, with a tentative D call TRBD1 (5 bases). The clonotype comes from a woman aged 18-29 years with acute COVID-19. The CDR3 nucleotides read TGTGCCAGTAGTGACAGAGGTAAGGAGCATTTT. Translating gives CASSDRGKEHF.